Sequencing of this TCR beta chain was carried out in a study of blood T cells in healthy people across ages. Alongside a J-beta primer mix, a sample-barcoded 5' primer served in a second PCR lasting about 7 to 12 cycles. TCRdb called the 5' RACE reads again in MiXCR, with one record for every CDR3 protein. Here the sample spans hundreds of thousands of distinct CDR3 sequences, roughly 64% being singletons. Per sample, no less than 5.5 micrograms of total RNA were extracted. Looked up from germline, CDR1 is DFQATT and CDR2 is SNEGSKA (reference sequence). This CDR3 is built from 13 residues. The source of this sequence is a man aged 30 to 45 in good health. The chain recombines TRBV20-1 with TRBJ1-1; possible D gene TRBD1, 6 bases. Source material: blood. The CDR3 region has the DNA TGCAGCCCCAGGGGAGAGGGTAACACTGAAGCTTTCTTT. It encodes CSPRGEGNTEAFF.